Below, 27 T cell receptor beta chains from the same sample are listed, as sequenced in a study of blood T cell repertoires in COVID-19. Libraries were prepared by immunoSEQ multiplex PCR; TCRdb keeps only in-frame clonotypes and omits some of them. This sample yields about 200,000 clones, of which roughly 80% are seen a single time; around 11% belongs to the top ten. The sequenced sample was PBMCs or T cells enriched from blood (not recorded which). The origin of the receptors is a middle-aged man who had recovered from COVID-19.

This clone has a handful of counts. This chain links TRBV28 with TRBJ1-2, with D possibly being TRBD1 (5 bases). The germline V gene encodes CDR1 MDHEN and CDR2 SYDVKM. There are 13 residues in the CDR3. The V and J ends lost 5 bases and 6 bases respectively, with 13 bases between them. CDR3 sequence reads: CASSGGTPNGYTF. The DNA for the CDR3 is TGTGCCAGCAGTGGGGGGACCCCCAATGGCTACACCTTC.

This chain links TRBV30 with TRBJ2-1; 14 bases are a match to TRBD2. The CDR3 spans 16 residues. V trimming: 2 bases; J trimming: 8 bases; junction bases outside the gene matches: 8. CDR1 and CDR2 (germline): GTSNPN, SVGIG (reference sequence). In DNA form, the CDR3 reads TGTGCCTGGAGTTTGGGACTAGCGGGAGTAGTGGATGAGCAGTTCTTC. Amino acids: CAWSLGLAGVVDEQFF.

The chain recombines TRBV5-1 with TRBJ1-4, with unresolved D. The CDR3 length is 16 residues. The V gene's germline CDR1 is SGHRS and CDR2 YFSETQ. The V and J ends lost 4 bases and 4 bases respectively, with 17 bases between them. The CDR3 DNA sequence: TGCGCCAGCAGCCCATCCCCCAGTCGCAGTAATGAAAAACTGTTTTTT. The encoded protein is CASSPSPSRSNEKLFF. The full variable domain, in which reference TRBV5-1 and TRBJ1-4 provide the parts outside the CDR3, is KAGVTQTPRYLIKTRGQQVTLSCSPISGHRSVSWYQQTPGQGLQFLFEYFSETQRNKGNFPGRFSGRQFSNSRSEMNVSTLELGDSALYLCASSPSPSRSNEKLFFGSGTQLSVL.

J is TRBJ1-2 and V is TRBV4-2; TRBD1 matches at 7 bases. V was pared by 1 base and J by 4 bases, with 9 bases of the junction left unmatched. The CDR3 has 16 residues. Germline assignment: CDR1 LGHNA and CDR2 YNFKEQ. CDR3 DNA sequence: TGTGCCAGCAGCCAAGGGTCCCCAGGGACAGCCTATGGCTACACCTTC. It codes for CASSQGSPGTAYGYTF.

To note about this clone: The same CDR3 can be traced to other DNA sequences in this sample. The chain is built from TRBV2 and TRBJ2-5; 7 bases line up with TRBD2. V lost 4 bases to trimming and J lost 3 bases; unmatched junction nucleotides: 2. Looked up from germline, CDR1 is SNHLY and CDR2 is FYNNEI. The CDR3 has 13 amino acids. The CDR3 loop is CASSGLAEETQYF. The CDR3 nucleotides read TGTGCCAGCAGTGGTCTAGCGGAAGAGACCCAGTACTTC.

This clone is a singleton in its sample. The V call is TRBV4-3, the J call TRBJ1-1; 10 bases are shared with TRBD1. The CDR3 runs to 15 residues. J was trimmed by 6 bases and V by 0 bases; bases with no gene match: 4. Germline V gene data show CDR1 as LGHNA and CDR2 as YSLEER. This CDR3 reads CASSQEATGGSEAFF. As DNA, the CDR3 is TGCGCCAGCAGCCAAGAAGCGACAGGGGGCTCTGAAGCTTTCTTT.

This chain connects TRBV9 to TRBJ2-1; 11 bases match TRBD2. This CDR3 is built from 19 residues. The germline V gene encodes CDR1 SGDLS and CDR2 YYNGEE. V shed 4 bases and J 6 bases; nucleotides not matched to a gene: 18. The CDR3 DNA reads TGTGCCAGCAGCCCCTCTTGGGTAGCGGGAGGGCCGAGTGTCAATGAGCAGTTCTTC. Its protein product is CASSPSWVAGGPSVNEQFF. Together with reference TRBV9 and TRBJ2-1, the CDR3 gives the full variable domain: DSGVTQTPKHLITATGQRVTLRCSPRSGDLSVYWYQQSLDQGLQFLIQYYNGEERAKGNILERFSAQQFPDLHSELNLSSLELGDSALYFCASSPSWVAGGPSVNEQFFGPGTRLTVL.

The V call is TRBV5-6, the J call TRBJ1-2; the D gene is possibly TRBD1 (5 bases). The germline V gene encodes CDR1 SGHDT and CDR2 YYEEEE. V lost 0 bases, J lost 4 bases, and 10 bases lay in between. The CDR3 extends over 14 amino acids. The CDR3 here is CASSLARGLYGYTF. In DNA form, the CDR3 reads TGTGCCAGCAGCTTGGCGAGGGGACTCTATGGCTACACCTTC.

V and J are TRBV7-8 and TRBJ2-1, with 8 positions matching TRBD1. Germline V gene data show CDR1 as SGHVS and CDR2 as FQNEAQ. This CDR3 has 16 residues. V lost 8 bases, J lost 6 bases, and 15 bases stayed unmatched. The CDR3 loop is CASPPGQGQYPNEQFF. For the CDR3, the DNA is TGTGCCAGCCCTCCCGGACAGGGTCAATATCCCAATGAGCAGTTCTTC.

The V call is TRBV19, the J call TRBJ2-5; 9 nucleotides match TRBD2. CDR1 is LNHDA, CDR2 SQIVND, per germline (reference sequence). Germline trimming cut 7 bases from V and 3 bases from J; bases unmatched to any gene: 12. CDR3 length: 16 residues. CDR3 nucleotide sequence: TGTGCCAGTACCCTGAGGGCGGGAGGGCCGGAAGAGACCCAGTACTTC. Translated: CASTLRAGGPEETQYF. Full variable domain (rest looked up from reference TRBV19 and TRBJ2-5): DGGITQSPKYLFRKEGQNVTLSCEQNLNHDAMYWYRQDPGQGLRLIYYSQIVNDFQKGDIAEGYSVSREKKESFPLTVTSAQKNPTAFYLCASTLRAGGPEETQYFGPGTRLLVL.

The chain has TRBV27 and TRBJ2-1; 7 bases map to TRBD2. The germline V gene has CDR1 MNHEY and CDR2 SMNVEV (reference sequence). Trimming took 5 bases from V and 10 from J; bases not matched to a gene: 2. CDR3 size: 11 residues. The CDR3 here is CASSPGLEQFF. For the CDR3, the DNA is TGTGCCAGCAGTCCGGGACTAGAGCAGTTCTTC.

The J gene is TRBJ1-1, the V gene TRBV27; D is possibly TRBD1 (5 bases). Trimming took off 3 bases at V and 7 bases at J, with 9 bases between the two ends. CDR3 size: 12 residues. The germline CDR1 and CDR2 sequences are MNHEY and SMNVEV (reference sequence). The CDR3 reads CASSLGGNEAFF. In nucleotides, the CDR3 is TGTGCCAGCAGTTTGGGGGGGAATGAAGCTTTCTTT.

The V gene is TRBV14, the J gene TRBJ1-4; D gene unclear. The germline V and J ends were trimmed by 4 bases and 0 bases, with 12 bases remaining between them. CDR3 length: 16 residues. CDR1 and CDR2 from the germline V gene are SGHDN and FVKESK. CDR3 coding DNA: TGTGCCAGCAGCCCTTGGAGTTCTTCAACTAATGAAAAACTGTTTTTT. This gives the protein CASSPWSSSTNEKLFF.

This clone was seen more than once but under ten times. This chain links TRBV4-1 with TRBJ2-1, with D possibly matching TRBD2 (7 bases). The germline gives CDR1 MGHRA, CDR2 YSYEKL. This CDR3 region has 16 residues. Trimming took off 3 bases at V and 5 bases at J, with 17 bases between the two ends. CDR3: CASSQGRGAIDNEQFF. CDR3 coding DNA: TGCGCCAGCAGCCAGGGGAGGGGGGCAATCGACAATGAGCAGTTCTTC.

This sequence joins TRBV6-5 and TRBJ1-1; D not resolved. V lost 9 bases, J lost 0 bases, and 14 bases lay in between. CDR1 and CDR2 from the germline V gene are MNHEY and SVGAGI. The CDR3 loop spans 14 amino acids. CDR3 in DNA: TGTGCCAGTCGACGGGGAGTCATGAACACTGAAGCTTTCTTT. Its translation: CASRRGVMNTEAFF.

The CDR3 here is CASSITTGKAEAFF. DNA for the CDR3: TGTGCCAGCTCAATAACTACAGGGAAGGCTGAAGCTTTCTTT. The V gene is TRBV18, the J gene TRBJ1-1, with D maybe TRBD1 (6 bases). V lost 5 bases and J 6 bases, leaving 16 bases between the germline ends. The CDR3 loop spans 14 amino acids. Germline V gene data show CDR1 as KGHSH and CDR2 as LQKENI.

This clone was counted a single time. This sequence joins TRBV28 and TRBJ2-7; 12 bases match TRBD2. CDR3 length equals 17 residues. V gave up 0 bases and J gave up 0 bases; unmatched junction bases: 3. Germline assignment: CDR1 MDHEN and CDR2 SYDVKM. The CDR3 DNA reads TGTGCCAGCAGTTTATGGGCTAGCGGGAGGGCCTCCTACGAGCAGTACTTC. This encodes CASSLWASGRASYEQYF.

This chain links TRBV27 with TRBJ2-1, with D maybe TRBD2 (6 bases). Per the germline V gene, CDR1 is MNHEY and CDR2 is SMNVEV (reference sequence). V was trimmed by 1 base and J by 5 bases, leaving 9 bases between them. The CDR3 sequence is 14 residues long. The CDR3 reads CASSLWREHNEQFF. The CDR3 bases are TGTGCCAGCAGTTTATGGCGGGAACACAATGAGCAGTTCTTC.

The chain links TRBV21-1 to TRBJ2-7; the D segment call TRBD1 is taken from the table without a DNA check. TRBV21-1 is annotated as a pseudogene. The CDR3 spans 10 residues. The CDR3 coding sequence is TGTGCCACCAACCCGGGACAGGGACACGTC. Encoded protein: CATNPGQGHV.

The chain is built from TRBV5-4 and TRBJ1-4; 7 bases map to TRBD1. The trim removed 2 bases at V and 7 bases at J, leaving 5 bases unmatched. Germline V gene sequence: CDR1 SGHNT, CDR2 YYREEE (reference sequence). There are 14 residues in the CDR3. The CDR3 DNA reads TGTGCCAGCAGCTTCGGGACAGCGAGTGAAAAACTGTTTTTT. Translating gives CASSFGTASEKLFF.

The gene calls are TRBV5-6 and TRBJ2-3; TRBD1 matches at 10 bases. CDR1 is SGHDT and CDR2 is YYEEEE in the germline V gene. The CDR3 is 15 amino acids. The ends lost 4 bases at V and 4 bases at J; junction bases unmatched: 6. The CDR3 reads CASSHLDRGADTQYF. CDR3 DNA sequence: TGTGCCAGCAGCCACCTGGACAGGGGGGCAGATACGCAGTATTTT.

The genes are TRBV5-1 and TRBJ1-5, with 7 bases lining up with TRBD1. J gave up 5 bases and V 2 bases, and 4 bases lay outside the gene matches. The CDR3 is 14 amino acids. Germline CDR1 and CDR2: SGHRS and YFSETQ. This CDR3 reads CASSFEGADQPQHF. As DNA, the CDR3 is TGCGCCAGCAGCTTTGAGGGGGCAGATCAGCCCCAGCATTTT.

The chain joins TRBV7-9 to TRBJ1-6, with 8 bases lining up with TRBD1. Germline-derived CDR1 and CDR2 are SEHNR and FQNEAQ (reference sequence). The CDR3 contains 19 residues. Trimming cost V 3 bases and J 0 bases; bases outside gene matches: 10. CDR3 sequence (DNA): TGTGCCAGCAGCTTGGTTGTCGGGACAGGTTCCTCCTATAATTCACCCCTCCACTTT. It specifies CASSLVVGTGSSYNSPLHF.

The chain has TRBV7-9 and TRBJ2-3; 7 positions agree with TRBD2. This CDR3 contains 16 residues. V lost 2 bases, J lost 1 base, and 6 bases stayed unmatched. Germline loops: CDR1 SEHNR, CDR2 FQNEAQ (reference sequence). The CDR3 loop is CASSLREAGRTDTQYF. The CDR3 DNA reads TGTGCCAGCAGCTTACGGGAAGCGGGGCGCACAGATACGCAGTATTTT.

V is TRBV29-1 and J is TRBJ2-5; 11 nucleotides align to TRBD2. The ends lost 4 bases at V and 7 bases at J; junction bases unmatched: 8. The CDR3 loop spans 14 amino acids. Per germline, CDR1 SQVTM and CDR2 ANQGSEA. CDR3 loop: CSVAGLAGGGTQYF. The CDR3 DNA follows: TGCAGCGTTGCAGGGCTAGCGGGAGGCGGGACCCAGTACTTC.

This clone was recorded only once. V gene TRBV19 combines with J gene TRBJ1-1; 11 nucleotides align to TRBD1. V trimming: 7 bases; J trimming: 3 bases; junction bases outside the gene matches: 7. This CDR3 comprises 15 residues. Germline V lookup: CDR1 LNHDA, CDR2 SQIVND (reference sequence). CDR3 residues: CASKGQGARDTEAFF. The CDR3 DNA reads as TGTGCCAGTAAAGGACAGGGGGCTAGGGACACTGAAGCTTTCTTT. The entire variable domain, with the rest obtained from reference TRBV19 and TRBJ1-1, is as follows: DGGITQSPKYLFRKEGQNVTLSCEQNLNHDAMYWYRQDPGQGLRLIYYSQIVNDFQKGDIAEGYSVSREKKESFPLTVTSAQKNPTAFYLCASKGQGARDTEAFFGQGTRLTVV.

This clone was detected only once. V usage is TRBV3-1 (or the pseudogene TRBV3-2) and J usage is TRBJ2-3; 7 bases map to TRBD2. This CDR3 is built from 17 residues. From germline, CDR1 is LGHDT and CDR2 YNNKEL (reference sequence). V was pared by 1 base and J by 4 bases, with 11 bases of the junction left unmatched. The CDR3 sequence is CASSQVGLVFRPDTQYF. CDR3 bases: TGTGCCAGCAGCCAAGTAGGACTAGTTTTTAGACCAGATACGCAGTATTTT.